Listed here is a single TCR beta chain. TCRdb's copy holds only in-frame clones and misses some; the assay was immunoSEQ multiplex PCR. Of about 9,600 clones in the sample, roughly 62% are singletons; the top ten hold approximately 3.8%. The V end was cut by 3 bases, the J end by 5 bases, with 12 bases between. Germline V gene sequence: CDR1 SGHRS, CDR2 YFSETQ. The CDR3 has 13 amino acids. Time point in this sample: after neoadjuvant nivolumab, at surgical resection. The patients had HPV-negative, locally advanced oral cavity squamous cell carcinoma. The data derive from a study of neoadjuvant anti-PD-1 for oral cavity cancer.

The receptor was derived from a person aged 40-85 years with oral cavity squamous cell carcinoma. The sequences come from PBMCs, collected after nivolumab (anti-PD-1) treatment. J is TRBJ2-7 and V is TRBV5-1; D is unresolved. The CDR3 spells CASSSPGRDEQYF. CDR3 DNA: TGCGCCAGCAGCTCACCAGGACGGGACGAGCAGTACTTC.